Listed here are 21 T cell receptor beta chains from one sample, sequenced in a study of breast tumors, draining lymph nodes, adjacent tissues. The lymph nodes were axillary draining lymph nodes from breast cancer patients. TCRdb re-derived calls from the multiplex PCR reads in MiXCR, one entry per CDR3 protein. The data show about 130,000 distinct CDR3 sequences, 15% to 20% seen once. The sequencing input was axillary lymph node tissue. Every receptor here comes from a female donor with breast cancer. Some clones in this sample may be carry-over from other donors' samples.

The chain recombines TRBV27 with TRBJ2-3; 7 nucleotides line up with TRBD2. This CDR3 comprises 17 residues. J gave up 0 bases and V 5 bases, and 11 bases lay outside the gene matches. Germline values: CDR1 MNHEY, CDR2 SMNVEV (reference sequence). The CDR3 reads CASSASRGVGSTDTQYF. CDR3 coding DNA: TGTGCCAGCAGTGCTTCCCGGGGGGTTGGTAGCACAGATACGCAGTATTTT.

This clonotype has ten or more counts. The rearrangement joins TRBV20-1 to TRBJ2-1; 11 positions agree with TRBD2. Trimming took 0 bases from V and 7 from J; bases not matched to a gene: 5. The CDR3 runs 15 residues. Germline values: CDR1 DFQATT, CDR2 SNEGSKA (reference sequence). CDR3 coding DNA: TGCAGTGCTAGAGAGCAGACTAGCGGGAAGAATGAGCAGTTCTTC. It is translated as CSAREQTSGKNEQFF.

This clonotype was observed many times. The chain combines TRBV4-2 with TRBJ2-1; D is perhaps TRBD2 (6 bases). Germline V gene data show CDR1 as LGHNA and CDR2 as YNFKEQ. Trimming took off 2 bases at V and 5 bases at J, with 16 bases between the two ends. This CDR3 spans 16 amino acids. Here the CDR3 reads CASSQLSTGTHNEQFF. CDR3 nucleotides: TGTGCCAGCAGCCAACTCTCGACCGGGACTCACAATGAGCAGTTCTTC.

This clonotype has ten or more counts. The chain combines TRBV9 with TRBJ2-1; D is perhaps TRBD2 (6 bases). Germline V gene lookup returns CDR1 SGDLS and CDR2 YYNGEE. V was clipped by 2 bases and J by 4 bases, with 13 bases between them. CDR3 length: 15 amino acids. The CDR3, as DNA: TGTGCCAGCAGCGTCCTGGCGGGGAATTACAATGAGCAGTTCTTC. Protein product: CASSVLAGNYNEQFF.

With regard to this clonotype: A single base separates this from a much larger clone, so it may be a read error. The rearrangement joins TRBV6-4 to TRBJ2-7; D is undetermined. Trimming cost V 4 bases and J 0 bases, with 19 bases left between them. Looked up from germline, CDR1 is MRHNA and CDR2 is SNTAGT. The CDR3 length is 17 residues. The CDR3 bases are TGTGCCAGCAGTGTCCCCCTCCCACACTCTTCCTCCTACGAGCAGTACTTC. Translation: CASSVPLPHSSSYEQYF.

In this sample, this clonotype turned up many times. V gene TRBV24-1 combines with J gene TRBJ2-1, with 10 bases lining up with TRBD2. The germline gives CDR1 KGHDR, CDR2 SFDVKD. CDR3 length: 16 amino acids. V was pared by 4 bases and J by 4 bases, with 6 bases of the junction left unmatched. For the CDR3, the DNA is TGTGCCACCAGTGACCTCCCTAGCGGGAGTTACAATGAGCAGTTCTTC. It codes for CATSDLPSGSYNEQFF.

To note about this clonotype: Given a much more abundant clone one base away, this may be a read error. Given the absence of the conserved phenylalanine or tryptophan at the CDR3 end, a read error is likely. The CDR3 region has the DNA TGTGCCAGCAGACGGGGCGACTCTGGAAACACCATATATGTT. This encodes CASRRGDSGNTIYV. The chain has TRBV9 and TRBJ1-3, with D possibly being TRBD1 (5 bases). This CDR3 has 14 amino acids. CDR1 and CDR2 (germline): SGDLS, YYNGEE. The V gene lost 5 bases and the J gene lost 0 bases, with 9 bases spanning the gap.

CDR3 in amino acids: CSAREGDRGYTEAFF. The CDR3 DNA is TGCAGTGCTAGAGAGGGGGACAGGGGATACACTGAAGCTTTCTTT. The chain combines TRBV20-1 with TRBJ1-1; 10 bases are shared with TRBD1. V shed 0 bases, J shed 3 bases, and the junction held 4 bases outside the gene matches. Germline loops: CDR1 DFQATT, CDR2 SNEGSKA (reference sequence). The CDR3 is made up of 15 amino acids.

Ten or more counts support this clonotype. The chain recombines TRBV6-5 with TRBJ1-6; a weak D match, TRBD1 (6 bases). CDR1 is MNHEY, CDR2 SVGAGI, per germline. The V and J ends lost 4 bases and 7 bases respectively, with 11 bases between them. This CDR3 is 14 amino acids long. CDR3 residues: CASSFSDRNSPLHF. DNA for the CDR3: TGTGCCAGCAGTTTCTCGGACAGAAATTCACCCCTCCACTTT.

This clonotype was counted ten times or more. The V gene is TRBV4-1, the J gene TRBJ1-5; unclear D gene. The CDR3 contains 15 residues. V lost 0 bases to trimming and J lost 3 bases, with 9 bases between them. CDR1 MGHRA and CDR2 YSYEKL come from the germline V gene. The CDR3 spells CASSQEREFNQPQHF. DNA for the CDR3: TGCGCCAGCAGCCAAGAACGAGAGTTCAATCAGCCCCAGCATTTT.

The rearrangement uses TRBV16 and TRBJ1-3, with 7 bases fitting TRBD1. Germline CDR1 reads KGHSY; CDR2 reads FQNENV. J lost 1 base, V lost 4 bases, and 7 bases had no gene match. This CDR3 has 16 residues. The CDR3 here is CASSRRQGSSGNTIYF. The CDR3, as DNA: TGTGCCAGCAGCCGCAGACAGGGTTCTTCTGGAAACACCATATATTTT.

The sample holds a few counts of this clonotype. The chain is built from TRBV5-6 and TRBJ1-5; 7 nucleotides agree with TRBD1. V trimming: 4 bases; J trimming: 5 bases; junction bases outside the gene matches: 9. The CDR3 runs 15 residues. In germline, CDR1 is SGHDT, CDR2 YYEEEE. The CDR3 DNA reads TGTGCCAGCAGCCTGGTTCGGGACAGATATCAGCCCCAGCATTTT. This codes for CASSLVRDRYQPQHF.

In its sample, this clonotype was seen a few times. One end of the junction fails to match germline, which may point to a read error. CDR3 DNA: TGTGCCTGGAGCTCAGGGTCTGGTGCCAACGTCCTGACTTTC. The encoded protein is CAWSSGSGANVLTF. V is TRBV30 and J is TRBJ2-6; TRBD1 is a possible D gene (5 bases). The CDR3 is 14 amino acids. Germline V gene data show CDR1 as GTSNPN and CDR2 as SVGIG (reference sequence).

The chain has TRBV20-1 and TRBJ2-7; D may be TRBD1 (5 bases). Germline CDR1 is DFQATT and CDR2 is SNEGSKA (reference sequence). This CDR3 comprises 14 residues. V lost 0 bases and J lost 5, with 14 bases in between. The CDR3 sequence: CSARDWGGMDEQYF. The CDR3 DNA reads as TGCAGTGCTAGAGATTGGGGCGGCATGGACGAGCAGTACTTC.

This chain links TRBV7-8 with TRBJ1-1; tentatively, D is TRBD1 (6 bases). The CDR3 contains 14 residues. Trimming removed 4 bases from V and 7 bases from J, with 16 bases in between. Per germline, CDR1 SGHVS and CDR2 FQNEAQ. The CDR3 loop is CASSWSTGTREAFF. The CDR3 DNA reads TGTGCCAGCAGCTGGAGCACAGGGACCCGTGAAGCTTTCTTT.

Remarks on this clonotype: Mismatch with germline at one junction end may stem from a read error. This chain's CDR3 is CANSFGEAGYRAGEQFF. CDR3 bases: TGTGCCAACAGCTTCGGAGAAGCGGGATATCGGGCAGGTGAGCAGTTCTTC. The V call is TRBV11-2, the J call TRBJ2-1, with TRBD2 identical over 7 bases. The CDR3 has 17 residues. Germline CDR1 reads SGHAT; CDR2 reads FQNNGV.

This clonotype was counted at least ten times. V usage is TRBV20-1 and J usage is TRBJ2-5; 10 nucleotides align to TRBD2. Per the germline V gene, CDR1 is DFQATT and CDR2 is SNEGSKA (reference sequence). This CDR3 spans 13 amino acids. The CDR3 sequence is CTAETSGQETQYF. In nucleotides, the CDR3 is TGCACTGCGGAGACTAGCGGGCAAGAGACCCAGTACTTC.

This clonotype has at least ten counts. This chain joins TRBV5-1 and TRBJ2-3, with D tentatively TRBD1 (6 bases). The CDR3 is 16 residues long. Trimming removed 1 base at V and 0 bases at J, with 12 bases between. Germline values: CDR1 SGHRS, CDR2 YFSETQ. CDR3 nucleotide sequence: TGCGCCAGCAGCTTGACAGGGCCTATGAGCACAGATACGCAGTATTTT. Protein: CASSLTGPMSTDTQYF.

In its sample, this clonotype was seen many times. This rearrangement joins TRBV4-2 to TRBJ2-5; TRBD1 or TRBD2 may be the D gene (5 bases each). Trimming cost V 0 bases and J 6 bases, with 23 bases left between them. The CDR3 loop spans 18 amino acids. From germline, CDR1 is LGHNA and CDR2 YNFKEQ. In nucleotides, the CDR3 is TGTGCCAGCAGCCAAGAATTGGGTTCGGGGCCCCGGGTTAAGACCCAGTACTTC. Residues: CASSQELGSGPRVKTQYF.

This clonotype was found once. A read error may be the cause here, since a much bigger clone is one base away. In this CDR3 the conserved last residue, phenylalanine or tryptophan, is missing, so a read error is likely. The rearrangement uses TRBV10-2 and TRBJ1-2, with 8 positions matching TRBD1. With 5 bases clipped from V and 10 bases from J, the junction kept 6 bases outside the gene matches. The CDR3 spans 12 residues. CDR1 WSHSY and CDR2 SAAADI come from the germline V gene. The CDR3 spells CASSPGQDVYTS. The CDR3 DNA sequence: TGCGCCAGCAGTCCGGGACAGGATGTCTACACCTCC.

Points on this clonotype: This may be a read error: a much more frequent sequence differs by one nucleotide. The rearrangement links TRBV18 to TRBJ2-5; 7 bases line up with TRBD2. Germline-derived CDR1 and CDR2 are KGHSH and LQKENI. This CDR3 has 12 amino acids. Here the CDR3 reads CAGSPRGRTQYF. The CDR3 DNA follows: TGTGCCGGCTCACCGCGGGGGAGGACCCAGTACTTC.